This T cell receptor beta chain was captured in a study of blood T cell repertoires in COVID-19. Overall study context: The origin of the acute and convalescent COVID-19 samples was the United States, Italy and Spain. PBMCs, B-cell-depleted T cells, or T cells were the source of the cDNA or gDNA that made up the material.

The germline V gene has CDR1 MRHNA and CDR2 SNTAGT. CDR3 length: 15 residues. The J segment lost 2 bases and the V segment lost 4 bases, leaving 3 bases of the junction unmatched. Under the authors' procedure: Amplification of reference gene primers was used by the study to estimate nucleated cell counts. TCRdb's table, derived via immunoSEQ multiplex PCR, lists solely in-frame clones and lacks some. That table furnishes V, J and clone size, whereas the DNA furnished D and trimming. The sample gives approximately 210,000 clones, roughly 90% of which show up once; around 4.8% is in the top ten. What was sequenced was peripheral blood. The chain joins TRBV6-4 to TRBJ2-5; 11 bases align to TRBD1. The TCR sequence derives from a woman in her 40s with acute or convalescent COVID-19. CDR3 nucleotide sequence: TGTGCCAGCAGTGCCGGGACAGGGGGACAAGAGACCCAGTACTTC. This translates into CASSAGTGGQETQYF.